This TCR beta chain came from a study of OX40 agonist ivuxolimab in advanced cancers. About the study: Patients were dosed with the agonistic anti-OX40 (CD134) antibody ivuxolimab. Roughly two fifths of patients had received prior checkpoint inhibitor therapy. General study points: Researchers did not determine the expanded peripheral T cells' antigen specificity. On average, CD8+ T cells had more expanded clones than CD4+.

Trimming at V came to 3 bases and at J to 6 bases, leaving 17 bases not matched to a gene. Germline assignment: CDR1 SGHRS and CDR2 YFSETQ. This CDR3 comprises 18 residues. A remark on this clone: Its target is unknown.

The protocol was immunoSEQ multiplex PCR, while the TCRdb copy is restricted to in-frame clones and leaves out a portion. The table includes more than 70,000 clones, roughly 80% detected once. The material sequenced was CD4+ or CD8+ T cells sorted from blood, taken in a trial of the OX40 agonist ivuxolimab. The clonotype was recovered from an adult with an advanced solid tumor such as melanoma, head and neck, liver or kidney cancer. The chain is built from TRBV5-1 and TRBJ2-2; 7 nucleotides align to TRBD2. This CDR3 is CASSSPGGGSVDSGELFF. DNA for the CDR3: TGCGCCAGCAGCTCCCCTGGGGGGGGATCGGTCGACTCCGGGGAGCTGTTTTTT.